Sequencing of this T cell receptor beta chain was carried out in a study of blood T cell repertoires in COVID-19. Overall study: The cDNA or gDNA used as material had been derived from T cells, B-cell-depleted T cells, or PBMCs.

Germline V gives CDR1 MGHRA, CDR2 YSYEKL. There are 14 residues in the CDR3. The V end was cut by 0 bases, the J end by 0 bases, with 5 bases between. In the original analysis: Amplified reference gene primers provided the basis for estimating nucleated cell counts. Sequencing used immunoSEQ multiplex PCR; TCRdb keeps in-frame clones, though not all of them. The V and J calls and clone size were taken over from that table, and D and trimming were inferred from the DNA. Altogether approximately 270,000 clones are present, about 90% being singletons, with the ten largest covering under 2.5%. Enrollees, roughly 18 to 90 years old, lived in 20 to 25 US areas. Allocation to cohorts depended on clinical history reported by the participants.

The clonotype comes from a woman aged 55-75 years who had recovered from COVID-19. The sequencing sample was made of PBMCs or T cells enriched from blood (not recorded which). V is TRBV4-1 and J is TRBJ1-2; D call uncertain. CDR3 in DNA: TGCGCCAGCAGCCAAGAACAAGCTAACTATGGCTACACCTTC. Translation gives CASSQEQANYGYTF.